This TCR beta chain originates from a study of technical replicates of blood from a few donors. TCRdb's copy holds only in-frame clones and misses some; the assay was immunoSEQ multiplex PCR. The table shows about 82,000 clones, with around 94% occurring only once. Germline CDR1 and CDR2: LNHDA and SQIVND (reference sequence). The CDR3 runs 13 residues. V was pared by 4 bases and J by 9 bases, with 4 bases of the junction left unmatched. This TCR was sampled from a human donor in good health. This chain joins TRBV19 and TRBJ1-1; 11 bases are shared with TRBD1. The sequencing sample was made of T cells isolated from PBMCs. The chain's CDR3 is CASSRGTGGKAFF. CDR3 nucleotide sequence: TGTGCCAGTAGTAGGGGGACAGGGGGGAAAGCTTTCTTT.